This TCR beta chain was captured by sequencing in a study of cytomegalovirus exposure and HLA in healthy donors. This CDR3 is built from 16 residues. V shed 1 base and J 5 bases; nucleotides not matched to a gene: 8. CDR1 is SGHNT, CDR2 YYREEE, per germline (reference sequence). The study ran its PCR with 60 Vbeta and 13 Jbeta primers. TCRdb's copy holds only in-frame clones and misses some; the assay was immunoSEQ multiplex PCR. Of more than 85,000 clones in the sample, around 60% are singletons; the top ten hold less than 5%. Sequencing was done on a sample of PBMCs. The V call is TRBV5-4, the J call TRBJ2-3, with TRBD1 matching 9 bases. The clonotype comes from a human donor in good health. This CDR3 reads CASSLYPDRGLDTQYF. DNA for the CDR3: TGTGCCAGCAGCTTGTATCCGGACAGGGGTTTAGATACGCAGTATTTT.